The following is a T cell receptor (beta chain) sequence with its context. The ends lost 8 bases at V and 3 bases at J; junction bases unmatched: 8. The CDR3 spans 13 residues. Germline V gives CDR1 SQVTM, CDR2 ANQGSEA. These data are taken from a study of blood T cell repertoires in COVID-19. About the study: Samples taken during acute and convalescent COVID-19 were collected in the United States, Italy and Spain. Sources were T cells, B-cell-depleted T cells, or PBMCs; the material itself was cDNA or gDNA.

Followed longitudinally, the Seattle patients had been enrolled during active infection. Per the original methods: How many nucleated cells were present was estimated from reference gene primer amplification. Method: immunoSEQ multiplex PCR; TCRdb's copy keeps in-frame clones and lacks some. The DNA gave D and trimming, while V, J and clone size come from that table. The table has roughly 500,000 clones, about 88% seen once. The sequenced material came from peripheral blood. This clonotype was sampled from a man aged 18 to 30 with COVID-19, enrolled during active disease. The chain has TRBV29-1 and TRBJ2-3; the match to TRBD1 covers 7 bases. The CDR3 coding sequence is TGCAGCCTGAGGGCAGGGGGAACAGATACGCAGTATTTT. The encoded protein is CSLRAGGTDTQYF.